This note documents a single T cell receptor beta chain sequence. The antigen is not known. Trimming pared 8 bases from V and 3 bases from J, leaving 13 bases between. The CDR3 is made up of 13 amino acids. Germline CDR1 is WNHNN and CDR2 is SYGVQD (reference sequence). This sample is part of a study of OX40 agonist ivuxolimab in advanced cancers. Overall study: Every 2 weeks, patients received ivuxolimab intravenously, dosed at 0.01 to 10 mg/kg.

TCRdb's table, derived via immunoSEQ multiplex PCR, lists solely in-frame clones and lacks some. The repertoire consists of about 47,000 clones, with 75% to 90% occurring once and the leading ten covering 11% to 15%. Study-wide findings and caveats: There were, on average, more expanded clones in CD8+ T cells than in CD4+. Antigen specificity was not determined for the expanded peripheral T cells.

The J gene is TRBJ1-2, the V gene TRBV10-1; D possibly corresponds to TRBD1 (6 bases). The sample in question was CD4+ or CD8+ T cells sorted from blood, obtained in a trial of the OX40 agonist ivuxolimab. The receptor's source is an adult with an advanced solid tumor such as melanoma, head and neck, liver or kidney cancer. This CDR3 is CASSGGDYYGYTF. DNA of the CDR3: TGCGCCAGCTCTGGGGGCGATTACTATGGCTACACCTTC.